This T cell receptor beta chain was profiled in a study of cytomegalovirus exposure and HLA in healthy donors. Notes on the study in general: Approximately 160 TCR beta chains were listed as cytomegalovirus-associated.

This CDR3 has 12 amino acids. From germline, CDR1 is WNHNN and CDR2 SYGVQD (reference sequence). V trimming: 10 bases; J trimming: 4 bases; junction bases outside the gene matches: 5. With respect to this clone: The antigen remains unidentified.

Both 60 Vbeta primers and 13 Jbeta primers went into the PCR. Sequenced by immunoSEQ multiplex PCR; TCRdb stores in-frame clones only, minus some. The table records fewer than 120,000 clones, 76% of them present only once. The sequence was obtained from a man under 40 in good health and CMV-seropositive. The sample consisted of PBMCs. This chain connects TRBV10-1 to TRBJ1-1; 8 positions agree with TRBD1. CDR3 loop: CAKDRVGTEAFF. DNA of the CDR3: TGCGCCAAGGACAGGGTGGGCACTGAAGCTTTCTTT.